This T cell receptor beta chain was documented in a study of memory CD4+ T cells and cytomegalovirus serostatus. Looking at the study overall: Healthy Belgian adult donors included roughly ten CMV-positive and approximately 25 CMV-negative people. Whole-study findings and limits: Each of approximately 70 CMV-associated TCRbeta sequences occurred in one to five individuals. Suggested: most of the CMV-linked TCR signature lies in CD4+ memory cells.

The authors' processing: Out-of-frame sequences were removed, leaving 2,000,000 or so distinct TCRbeta sequences. The method was immunoSEQ multiplex PCR; TCRdb's version includes in-frame clones alone and lacks a portion of them. V and J calls and clone size are copied from that table; D and trimming were computed from the DNA. The sample carries around 63,000 clones, around 81% recorded once. Turning to this clone: The target antigen is unknown.

The sort gate was single viable CD3+CD4+CD8-CD45RO+ cells for memory CD4+ T cells. This CDR3 has 13 residues. V gave up 4 bases and J gave up 1 base, with 8 bases separating them. Germline lookup yields CDR1 MGHRA and CDR2 YSYEKL. Sequencing was performed on memory CD4+ T cells from blood. The receptor was derived from an adult in good health and CMV-seronegative. Some clones in this sample may be carry-over from other donors' samples. The chain links TRBV4-1 to TRBJ2-7; the D gene is possibly TRBD2 (5 bases). CDR3 nucleotides: TGCGCCAGCAGCCCCTGGGAGTCCTACGAGCAGTACTTC. Its protein is CASSPWESYEQYF.